The clone carrying this TCR beta chain was seen many times. The data were taken from a study of identical twins. V was pared by 1 base and J by 0 bases, with 6 bases of the junction left unmatched. CDR3 length: 16 amino acids. Germline values: CDR1 LGHNA, CDR2 YNFKEQ. TCRdb itself ran the 5' RACE reads through MiXCR, one entry per CDR3 protein. The sample has about 690,000 distinct CDR3 sequences, about 20% seen once. The same sample was also used in a study of T cells expressing NK-cell markers.

This receptor was taken from a young woman in good health. This chain connects TRBV4-2 to TRBJ2-7, with 7 positions matching TRBD1. Sequencing was performed on PBMCs. CDR3 residues: CASSQGRTGLSYEQYF. CDR3 DNA sequence: TGTGCCAGCAGCCAAGGGCGGACAGGCCTCTCCTACGAGCAGTACTTC.